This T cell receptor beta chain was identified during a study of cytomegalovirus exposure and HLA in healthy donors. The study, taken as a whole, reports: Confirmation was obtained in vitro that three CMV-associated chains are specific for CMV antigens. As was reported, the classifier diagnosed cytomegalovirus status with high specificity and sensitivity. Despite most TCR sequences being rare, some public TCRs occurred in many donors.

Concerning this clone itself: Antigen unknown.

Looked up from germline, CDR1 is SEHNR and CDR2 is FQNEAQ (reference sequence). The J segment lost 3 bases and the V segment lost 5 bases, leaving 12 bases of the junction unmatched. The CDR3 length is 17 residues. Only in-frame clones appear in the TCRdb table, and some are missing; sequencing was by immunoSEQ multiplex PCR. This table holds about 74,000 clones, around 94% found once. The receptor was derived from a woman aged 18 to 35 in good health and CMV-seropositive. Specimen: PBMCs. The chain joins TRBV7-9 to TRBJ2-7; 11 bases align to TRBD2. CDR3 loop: CASSLEGSGLADYEQYF. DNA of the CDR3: TGTGCCAGCAGCCTCGAGGGCTCGGGACTAGCGGACTACGAGCAGTACTTC.